This note documents a single TCR beta chain sequence. Antigen unknown. The sample belongs to a study of OX40 agonist ivuxolimab in advanced cancers. General study points: Among the nonresponders, some also had low normalized T-cell clonal expansion. No antigen was identified for the clonally expanded peripheral T cells.

The protocol was immunoSEQ multiplex PCR, while the TCRdb copy is restricted to in-frame clones and leaves out a portion. The table includes 81,000 or so clones, more than 70% detected once. The J segment lost 9 bases and the V segment lost 7 bases, leaving 4 bases of the junction unmatched. CDR3 length: 11 residues. Germline V gene sequence: CDR1 MNHEY, CDR2 SVGAGI. Any history of autoimmune disease or systemic immunosuppression disqualified patients. The rearrangement joins TRBV6-5 to TRBJ2-3; 7 positions agree with TRBD1. The source of this sequence is an adult with an advanced solid tumor such as melanoma, head and neck, liver or kidney cancer. This material consisted of CD4+ or CD8+ T cells sorted from blood, taken in a trial of the OX40 agonist ivuxolimab. CDR3 sequence (DNA): TGTGCCAGCACAGACAGGGTGACGCAGTATTTT. Protein product: CASTDRVTQYF.